This T cell receptor (beta chain) was observed in a study of shared clonotypes between healthy human individuals. The protocol was immunoSEQ multiplex PCR, while the TCRdb copy is restricted to in-frame clones and leaves out a portion. The table lists roughly 810,000 clones, 96% of them singletons, with around 0.25% in the top ten. Cells designated naive CD8 were CD45RO-negative and were positively selected for CCR7, with terminally differentiated effector memory CD45RA+ cells excluded. The trim removed 0 bases at V and 3 bases at J, leaving 5 bases unmatched. From germline, CDR1 is SGHRS and CDR2 YFSETQ. This CDR3 spans 16 amino acids.

The material sequenced was naive CD8+ T cells sorted from blood. This TCR was sampled from a man aged 25 to 40 in good health. This sequence joins TRBV5-1 and TRBJ2-7; the match to TRBD1 covers 11 bases. The CDR3 here is CASSLGPGQGDYEQYF. CDR3 coding DNA: TGCGCCAGCAGCTTGGGTCCGGGACAGGGGGACTACGAGCAGTACTTC.